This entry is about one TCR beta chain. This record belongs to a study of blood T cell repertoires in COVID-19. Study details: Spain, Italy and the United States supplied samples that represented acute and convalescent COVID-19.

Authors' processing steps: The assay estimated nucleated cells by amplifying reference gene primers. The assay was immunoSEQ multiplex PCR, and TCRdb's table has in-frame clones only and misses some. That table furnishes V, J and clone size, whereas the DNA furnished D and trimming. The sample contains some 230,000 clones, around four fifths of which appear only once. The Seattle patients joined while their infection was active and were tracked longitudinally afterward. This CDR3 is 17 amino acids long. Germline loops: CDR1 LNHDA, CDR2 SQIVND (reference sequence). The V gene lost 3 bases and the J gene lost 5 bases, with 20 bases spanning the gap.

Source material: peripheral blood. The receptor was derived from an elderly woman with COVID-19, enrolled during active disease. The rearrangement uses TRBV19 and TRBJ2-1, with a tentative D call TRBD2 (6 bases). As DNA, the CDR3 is TGTGCCAGTAGTATGGCGACTAGGCATTGGGGGAACAATGAGCAGTTCTTC. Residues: CASSMATRHWGNNEQFF.